One sample yielded the 9 T cell receptor beta chains listed below, sequenced in a study of Graves' ophthalmopathy and Graves' hyperthyroidism. The sequenced template was RNA, covering the TCR beta CDR3 region. RT-PCR was first run with HTBI primers, then multiplex PCR in a second round. TCRdb re-called the multiplex PCR reads with MiXCR, one entry per CDR3 protein. This table holds 57,000 or so distinct CDR3 sequences, roughly half found once. The sequenced sample consisted of peripheral blood. Receptors were obtained from an adult woman with Graves' ophthalmopathy.

This clonotype was picked up many times. The genes are TRBV6-6 and TRBJ1-1; 11 nucleotides line up with TRBD1. The CDR3 runs 16 residues. CDR1 is MNHNY, CDR2 SVGAGI, per germline (reference sequence). Trimming took 2 bases from V and 5 from J; bases not matched to a gene: 7. The CDR3 is CASSYGQGAWGTEAFF. CDR3 sequence (DNA): TGTGCCAGCAGTTACGGACAGGGGGCTTGGGGGACTGAAGCTTTCTTT.

The chain carries TRBV5-6 and TRBJ2-2; D remains ambiguous. Germline CDR1 is SGHDT and CDR2 is YYEEEE. This CDR3 comprises 13 residues. V gave up 4 bases and J gave up 5 bases, with 9 bases separating them. CDR3 in amino acids: CASSPLYTGELFF. The CDR3 DNA reads TGTGCCAGCAGCCCCTTATATACCGGGGAGCTGTTTTTT.

This clonotype showed up many times. This rearrangement joins TRBV27 to TRBJ2-7; perhaps TRBD2 as D (6 bases). Per germline, CDR1 MNHEY and CDR2 SMNVEV (reference sequence). Deletions cut 3 bases from V and 0 bases from J, with 9 bases between. The CDR3 runs to 14 residues. CDR3 DNA: TGTGCCAGCAGTTTGGGACTTTACTCCTACGAGCAGTACTTC. Translation gives CASSLGLYSYEQYF.

The V and J genes are TRBV2 and TRBJ2-7; TRBD2 matches at 12 bases. The CDR3 contains 16 residues. Germline V gene data show CDR1 as SNHLY and CDR2 as FYNNEI. V lost 5 bases, J lost 5 bases, and 10 bases stayed unmatched. DNA of the CDR3: TGTGCCAGCAGTCCTCCTAGCGGGAGGGCCAGGAACGAGCAGTACTTC. Protein product: CASSPPSGRARNEQYF.

The chain employs TRBV7-6 and TRBJ2-1; 10 nucleotides match TRBD2. V lost 3 bases and J lost 10; bases outside the gene matches: 9. The CDR3 extends over 15 amino acids. Per the germline V gene, CDR1 is SGHVS and CDR2 is FNYEAQ. Here the CDR3 reads CASSLRLAGDEEQFF. The CDR3, as DNA: TGTGCCAGCAGCTTGAGGCTAGCGGGAGATGAAGAGCAGTTCTTC.

On this clonotype: The germline gene is not matched at one end of the junction; a read error may be the cause. The J gene is TRBJ2-7, the V gene TRBV5-4; D is unclear. The CDR3 loop spans 12 amino acids. The germline gives CDR1 SGHNT, CDR2 YYREEE (reference sequence). This CDR3 reads CASSLGSYEQCF. The CDR3 region has the DNA TGTGCCAGCAGCTTGGGCAGCTACGAGCAGTGCTTC.

This clonotype was observed many times. The chain recombines TRBV7-2 with TRBJ2-2; D not certain. The CDR3 runs to 16 residues. Trimming took 1 base from V and 1 from J, leaving 10 bases between them. The germline V gene has CDR1 SGHTA and CDR2 FQGNSA. CDR3 DNA: TGTGCCAGCAGCTTAGACTACCGACGGAACACCGGGGAGCTGTTTTTT. Its translation: CASSLDYRRNTGELFF.

On this clonotype: With a much larger clone just one base away, this may be a read error. V is TRBV30 and J is TRBJ2-7; TRBD1 agrees at 8 bases. Per the germline V gene, CDR1 is GTSNPN and CDR2 is SVGIG (reference sequence). This CDR3 has 14 residues. The V and J ends lost 4 bases and 0 bases, in that order; junction bases with no gene match: 5. The DNA of the CDR3 is TGTGCCTGGACACCAACAGGGGGCTCCTACGAGCAGTACTTC. Protein sequence: CAWTPTGGSYEQYF. The full variable domain, in which reference TRBV30 and TRBJ2-7 provide the parts outside the CDR3, is SQTIHQWPATLVQPVGSPLSLECTVEGTSNPNLYWYRQAAGRGLQLLFYSVGIGQISSEVPQNLSASRPQDRQFILSSKKLLLSDSGFYLCAWTPTGGSYEQYFGPGTRLTVT.

Worth noting for this clonotype: At one boundary the junction diverges from the germline segment, which might be a read error. The rearrangement uses TRBV5-6 and TRBJ2-6; TRBD1 matches 11 bases. The CDR3 loop spans 17 amino acids. Germline V gene lookup returns CDR1 SGHDT and CDR2 YYEEEE. Here the CDR3 DNA reads TGTGCCAGCAGCGCCGGGACAGGGGGAAAGGTGGCCTACGTCCTGACTTTC. Amino acid sequence: CASSAGTGGKVAYVLTF.